The T cell receptor (beta chain) described here comes from a study of CD8+ T cells in alopecia areata. About this clone: The antigen remains unidentified. The junction departs from the called germline gene at one end, perhaps through a read error.

The germline V gene encodes CDR1 SEHNR and CDR2 FQNEAQ (reference sequence). CDR3 size: 12 residues. Study observations and caveats: Greater clonality was observed in lesional scalp samples, especially alopecia totalis/universalis, versus normal scalp. Unlike in mice, where it was clearer, TCR sharing across patients was less clear, possibly HLA-related.

As to treatment: oral pan-JAK inhibitor, 5-10 mg twice daily. Peripheral blood samples and lesional scalp punch biopsies were obtained from alopecia areata patients. cDNA serving as the sequencing template came from extracted, reverse transcribed RNA. Profiled with immunoSEQ multiplex PCR; TCRdb holds only in-frame clones, not every one. The table lists 95,000 to 100,000 clones, 55% to 75% of them singletons, with about 17% in the top ten. This clonotype originated in a human donor with alopecia areata. The sample consisted of CD8+ T cells sorted from blood, taken between weeks 55 and 70, from a patient treated with tofacitinib. The chain carries TRBV7-9 and TRBJ2-5; D is unclear. The chain's CDR3 is CASSLATESQYF. CDR3 coding DNA: TGTGCCAGCAGCTTAGCCACAGAGTCCCAGTACTTC.